This is a list of T cell receptor beta chains from one sample in a study of post-analysis software for immune sequencing data. TCRdb passed the PCR reads through MiXCR, listing each CDR3 protein once. The sample gives roughly 800,000 distinct CDR3 sequences, 25% to 30% of which show up once; roughly 0.53% is in the top ten. Sample: blood. The receptors come from a girl aged 5-17 years with multiple sclerosis. Both conserved end residues are part of each CDR3.

j_call | v_call | cdr3_aa
TRBJ2-1 | TRBV6-6 | CASSSGGDSYNEQFF
TRBJ2-7 | TRBV11-2 | CASTQGLAGISYEQYF
TRBJ2-7 | TRBV28 | CASSDYQDRETYEHYF
TRBJ2-3 | TRBV6-2/TRBV6-3 | CASSYASGTDTQYF
TRBJ2-7 | TRBV7-2 | CASSLGAASYEQYF
TRBJ2-1 | TRBV10-3 | CAISVSGLGGYNEQFF
TRBJ2-3 | TRBV18 | CASSKPGSGSPDTQYF
TRBJ2-1 | TRBV5-6 | CASSFWGISYNEQFF
TRBJ1-6 | TRBV7-2 | CASSLNQGTPPLHF
TRBJ1-4 | TRBV7-8 | CASSLVIRASNEKLFF
TRBJ2-3 | TRBV29-1 | CSGMTSGRADTQYF
TRBJ2-3 | TRBV20-1 | CSASVGTSTDTQYF
TRBJ1-2 | TRBV28 | CASAGTVYGYTF
TRBJ2-3 | TRBV5-8 | CASSFGRPTDTRYF
TRBJ2-3 | TRBV7-2 | CASSLEWLSLRPTDTQYF
TRBJ1-1 | TRBV10-3 | CAINPEGGVEGTEAFF
TRBJ2-5 | TRBV29-1 | CSVGRPNSGRRETQYF
TRBJ1-1 | TRBV29-1 | CSVEGDNPREAFF
TRBJ2-1 | TRBV27 | CASSLQGRNEQFF
TRBJ1-2 | TRBV9 | CASSVPGTHGYTF
TRBJ1-4 | TRBV6-5 | CASSYGGGTVATNEKLFF
TRBJ2-1 | TRBV28 | CASLGLYNEQFF
TRBJ1-4 | TRBV20-1 | CSARSPRTTGLPNEKLFF
TRBJ2-3 | TRBV6-1 | CASSERGATPSTSTDTQYF
TRBJ2-1 | TRBV28 | CASRPGLAGVSYNEQFF
TRBJ1-1 | TRBV29-1 | CSVDLTGGVAFF
TRBJ1-1 | TRBV12-3/TRBV12-4 | CASSSSFSGTEAFF
TRBJ2-1 | TRBV29-1 | CSAGAGGPYNEQFF
TRBJ2-7 | TRBV7-9 | CASVPGDTEQYF
TRBJ2-3 | TRBV9 | CASGAGGPGTDTQYF
TRBJ2-1 | TRBV4-2 | CASSQDSFSGAADWSYNEQFF
TRBJ2-3 | TRBV7-2 | CASSPPGTGQYF
TRBJ2-1 | TRBV2 | CASSSGTINEQFF
TRBJ2-1 | TRBV6-6 | CASRRTGTGGNEQFF
TRBJ1-5 | TRBV6-5 | CASRGTGTQPQHF